These 2 T cell receptor beta chains share one sample of origin, sequenced in a study of T-cell memory formation after mild COVID-19. One entry per CDR3 protein results from TCRdb running MiXCR on the 5' RACE reads. The sample records 280,000 or so distinct CDR3 sequences, under 8.5% being singletons. The source material was PBMCs or a T cell subset sorted from them (not recorded which). The receptor set was obtained from a man between 18 and 35 years old who had mild COVID-19 (a few samples of this study predate the infection). Cell type and time point are not known.

The chain links TRBV4-1 to TRBJ2-7; D gene ambiguous. With 0 bases removed from V and 10 bases from J, the gap between germline ends came to 13 bases. This CDR3 is 13 amino acids long. Germline V CDR1 and CDR2: MGHRA, YSYEKL. The CDR3 protein is CASSQDVRSAQYV. The CDR3 DNA sequence: TGCGCCAGCAGCCAAGATGTCCGGAGTGCACAGTACGTC.

This clonotype showed up just a few times. The rearrangement uses TRBV5-4 and TRBJ2-3; 9 bases match TRBD2. This CDR3 spans 15 amino acids. The germline V gene has CDR1 SGHNT and CDR2 YYREEE (reference sequence). The V gene end was trimmed by 2 bases and the J gene end by 2 bases; junction bases not matched to a gene: 3. CDR3 bases: TGTGCCAGCAGCTTTCTAGCGGGGCTCACAGATACGCAGTATTTT. Translation gives CASSFLAGLTDTQYF. Filled out from reference TRBV5-4 and TRBJ2-3, the complete variable domain reads ETGVTQSPTHLIKTRGQQVTLRCSSQSGHNTVSWYQQALGQGPQFIFQYYREEENGRGNFPPRFSGLQFPNYSSELNVNALELDDSALYLCASSFLAGLTDTQYFGPGTRLTVL.